These 10 T cell receptor beta chains share one sample of origin, sequenced in a study of T cell responses to AZD1222 COVID-19 vaccine. TCRdb's table, derived via immunoSEQ multiplex PCR, lists solely in-frame clones and lacks some. The repertoire holds over 120,000 clones, with just over 85% as singletons. Sequencing used peripheral blood, obtained 28 days after the second AZD1222 dose. All receptors come from an adult who received the AZD1222 COVID-19 vaccine.

This clone has more than one count but fewer than ten. The rearrangement uses TRBV2 and TRBJ2-2; D is unresolved. V lost 3 bases and J 4 bases, leaving 6 bases between the germline ends. The CDR3 runs 13 residues. Germline V gene data show CDR1 as SNHLY and CDR2 as FYNNEI. The DNA of the CDR3 is TGTGCCAGCAGTGACCAGCCCACCGGGGAGCTGTTTTTT. This encodes CASSDQPTGELFF.

V and J are TRBV28 and TRBJ1-1; D is uncertain. Trimming pared 2 bases from V and 6 bases from J, leaving 16 bases between. This CDR3 has 15 residues. The germline gives CDR1 MDHEN, CDR2 SYDVKM. The CDR3 DNA reads as TGTGCCAGCAGTTTACCCAGCGACCTGGGCGCTGAAGCTTTCTTT. This encodes CASSLPSDLGAEAFF. The full variable domain, completed using reference TRBV28 and TRBJ1-1, is DVKVTQSSRYLVKRTGEKVFLECVQDMDHENMFWYRQDPGLGLRLIYFSYDVKMKEKGDIPEGYSVSREKKERFSLILESASTNQTSMYLCASSLPSDLGAEAFFGQGTRLTVV.

This clone was seen a handful of times. The rearrangement joins TRBV6-6 to TRBJ1-2; D is perhaps TRBD1 (6 bases). The CDR3 runs to 14 residues. Trimming stripped 0 bases from V and 4 bases from J, with 9 bases between. Germline loops: CDR1 MNHNY, CDR2 SVGAGI (reference sequence). The CDR3 sequence: CASSYSGGIYGYTF. In nucleotides, the CDR3 is TGTGCCAGCAGTTACTCCGGGGGCATCTATGGCTACACCTTC.

The genes are TRBV27 and TRBJ2-3; TRBD1 matches 9 bases. The V and J ends lost 4 bases and 2 bases, in that order; junction bases with no gene match: 16. The CDR3 covers 19 residues. CDR1 and CDR2 (germline): MNHEY, SMNVEV (reference sequence). The CDR3 loop is CASSSSGTGTPLLTDTQYF. CDR3 bases: TGTGCCAGCAGTTCCTCCGGGACAGGGACCCCCTTACTCACAGATACGCAGTATTTT.

The chain combines TRBV4-2 with TRBJ2-2; 16 nucleotides align to TRBD2. CDR1 and CDR2 (germline): LGHNA, YNFKEQ. CDR3 length: 18 residues. Trimming took 3 bases from V and 4 from J; bases not matched to a gene: 5. CDR3 coding DNA: TGTGCCAGCAGCCATGGGACTAGCGGGGGGGCCGCCACCGGGGAGCTGTTTTTT. It translates to CASSHGTSGGAATGELFF.

The chain links TRBV15 to TRBJ2-7, with D tentatively TRBD1 or TRBD2 (5 bases each). This CDR3 has 15 amino acids. CDR1 is LNHNV and CDR2 is YYDKDF in the germline V gene (reference sequence). Trimming shortened V by 3 bases and J by 0 bases, and 12 bases separated the two germline ends. This CDR3 is CATSRGRLLSYEQYF. The CDR3 bases are TGTGCCACCAGCAGGGGACGCCTACTCTCCTACGAGCAGTACTTC.

The chain uses TRBV6-5 and TRBJ1-4; D uncertain. Trimming took off 4 bases at V and 5 bases at J, with 11 bases between the two ends. CDR1 and CDR2 (germline): MNHEY, SVGAGI. The CDR3 is 14 amino acids. The CDR3 loop is CASSSEQINEKLFF. In nucleotides, the CDR3 is TGTGCCAGCAGTTCTGAACAGATCAATGAAAAACTGTTTTTT.

This rearrangement joins TRBV6-1 to TRBJ1-1; the D is unclear. Germline CDR1 and CDR2: MNHNS and SASEGT. V dropped 2 bases and J dropped 2 bases, with 9 bases sitting between them. The CDR3 is made up of 14 amino acids. Here the CDR3 reads CASSEPGYNTEAFF. The CDR3 DNA follows: TGTGCCAGCAGTGAACCCGGTTACAACACTGAAGCTTTCTTT.

The gene calls are TRBV18 and TRBJ1-5; D might be TRBD1 (5 bases). V was clipped by 3 bases and J by 5 bases, with 14 bases between them. CDR1 and CDR2 from the germline V gene are KGHSH and LQKENI. The CDR3 covers 15 residues. CDR3 nucleotide sequence: TGTGCCAGCTCACCGGCGCAGGGTGGGTATCAGCCCCAGCATTTT. Translating gives CASSPAQGGYQPQHF.

The V and J genes are TRBV2 and TRBJ2-5; D unresolved. Trimming took 6 bases from V and 4 from J, leaving 9 bases between them. CDR3 length: 12 residues. Germline-derived CDR1 and CDR2 are SNHLY and FYNNEI. The CDR3 reads CASRPTPETQYF. The CDR3 DNA is TGTGCCAGCAGGCCGACTCCAGAGACCCAGTACTTC. The full variable domain, with the rest looked up from reference TRBV2 and TRBJ2-5, is EPEVTQTPSHQVTQMGQEVILRCVPISNHLYFYWYRQILGQKVEFLVSFYNNEISEKSEIFDDQFSVERPDGSNFTLKIRSTKLEDSAMYFCASRPTPETQYFGPGTRLLVL.